The text below deals with one TCR beta chain. As yet, its antigen is unknown. This entry comes from a study of tumor-infiltrating lymphocytes in primary liver carcinoma. The study, taken as a whole, reports: Tumor-adjacent and tumor-blood pairs shared a smaller degree of overlap than tumor region pairs.

Researchers generated TCR beta cDNA from around 0.55 ug of total RNA, relying on a constant-region primer. Three nested multiplex PCR rounds, a slightly modified ARM-PCR, produced the libraries for TCR beta. Both of the initial two PCR rounds ran for around 9 cycles and employed TRBV1-TRBV30 forward primers alongside a C-beta reverse primer. One entry per CDR3 protein results from TCRdb running MiXCR on the multiplex PCR reads. The table records roughly 120,000 distinct CDR3 sequences, about 59% of them present only once. The V and J ends lost 9 bases and 5 bases respectively, with 16 bases between them. This CDR3 is built from 13 residues. Germline CDR1 is SGHNT and CDR2 is YENEEA. Between 20 and 30 mg of unsorted bulk tissue served as the source from which RNA and DNA were co-extracted. Five discrete regions of every tumor underwent sampling.

Specimen: liver tumor tissue from sampling region 1. Documented subset: tumor region T1, superior pole. The genes are TRBV11-3 and TRBJ2-5; D is perhaps TRBD1 (7 bases). The clonotype comes from a woman aged 55 to 70 with primary liver carcinoma and hepatitis B virus infection. DNA of the CDR3: TGTGCCAGTAGCATACAGGGGAGGGAGACCCAGTACTTC. Amino acids: CASSIQGRETQYF.